A single T cell receptor (beta chain) is shown here with its context. The antigen remains unidentified. Other DNA sequences in the sample encode the same CDR3. This record belongs to a study of cytomegalovirus exposure and HLA in healthy donors. General study points: Most of the TCR beta V segments (in an earlier analysis) were productive either about 87% or about 30% of the time.

Germline CDR1 and CDR2: KGHSH and LQKENI. Trimming removed 3 bases from V and 2 bases from J, with 6 bases in between. The length of the CDR3 is 13 residues. 60 Vbeta and 13 Jbeta primers were used in PCR. Measured with immunoSEQ multiplex PCR; TCRdb has only the in-frame clones, and not every one. The table for this sample gives 100,000 to 150,000 clones. The chain carries TRBV18 and TRBJ2-3, with D maybe TRBD2 (5 bases). The sequence came from a young man in good health and CMV-seronegative. The sample comprised PBMCs. As DNA, the CDR3 is TGTGCCAGCTCACCGAGGGCCACAGATACGCAGTATTTT. It yields the protein CASSPRATDTQYF.